This passage covers 27 T cell receptor beta chains from one sample sequenced in a study of OX40 agonist ivuxolimab in advanced cancers. Measured with immunoSEQ multiplex PCR; TCRdb has only the in-frame clones, and not every one. The table includes 95,000 to 150,000 clones, roughly nine tenths detected once. The sample consisted of CD4+ or CD8+ T cells sorted from blood, taken in a trial of the OX40 agonist ivuxolimab. All receptors derive from an adult with an advanced solid tumor such as melanoma, head and neck, liver or kidney cancer.

V and J are TRBV7-7 and TRBJ1-2, with 7 bases lining up with TRBD1. The germline gives CDR1 SSHAT, CDR2 FNYEAQ (reference sequence). The V and J ends lost 5 bases and 5 bases, in that order; junction bases with no gene match: 5. This CDR3 has 13 residues. The CDR3 DNA follows: TGTGCCAGCAGCCCGACAGGGACATATGGCTACACCTTC. Amino acids: CASSPTGTYGYTF.

In the case of this clone: Other DNA variants within this sample encode the same CDR3. The rearrangement links TRBV6-5 to TRBJ1-1, with D possibly being TRBD1 (6 bases). The CDR3 extends over 14 amino acids. V was shortened by 6 bases and J by 0 bases, with 11 bases between the two germline ends. Germline V gene lookup returns CDR1 MNHEY and CDR2 SVGAGI. CDR3 sequence (DNA): TGTGCCAGCAGCCGGGACACAATGAACACTGAAGCTTTCTTT. Its protein product is CASSRDTMNTEAFF.

The CDR3 reads CASSFRGGGTPSYEQYF. CDR3 DNA: TGTGCCAGCAGCTTTCGAGGAGGGGGGACGCCCTCCTACGAGCAGTACTTC. The chain has TRBV7-2 and TRBJ2-7; D may be TRBD1 or TRBD2 (6 bases each). The V end lost 3 bases, the J end lost 0 bases, and 18 bases lay between the germline ends. CDR1 is SGHTA, CDR2 FQGNSA, per germline. The length of the CDR3 is 17 residues.

The chain uses TRBV2 and TRBJ2-2; 10 bases map to TRBD2. V was pared by 8 bases and J by 5 bases, with 8 bases of the junction left unmatched. Germline V gene data show CDR1 as SNHLY and CDR2 as FYNNEI. The CDR3 contains 15 residues. CDR3 DNA sequence: TGTGCCAGCTCCTCAAGGGGACTAGCGACCGGGGAGCTGTTTTTT. Its translation is CASSSRGLATGELFF.

The chain combines TRBV11-3 with TRBJ2-2, with D maybe TRBD2 (6 bases). The germline CDR1 and CDR2 sequences are SGHNT and YENEEA. V was clipped by 0 bases and J by 5 bases, with 7 bases between them. The CDR3 is 14 residues long. The CDR3 sequence: CASSLEAGTGELFF. DNA of the CDR3: TGTGCCAGCAGCTTAGAGGCGGGAACCGGGGAGCTGTTTTTT.

The V gene is TRBV7-6, the J gene TRBJ1-2; possible D gene TRBD1, 5 bases. CDR1 and CDR2 (germline): SGHVS, FNYEAQ. CDR3 length: 12 residues. V dropped 5 bases and J dropped 7 bases, with 11 bases sitting between them. The CDR3 bases are TGTGCCAGCAGCCCTCAGGGCGGTGGCTACACCTTC. Amino acid sequence: CASSPQGGGYTF. The full variable domain, in which reference TRBV7-6 and TRBJ1-2 provide the parts outside the CDR3, is GAGVSQSPRYKVTKRGQDVALRCDPISGHVSLYWYRQALGQGPEFLTYFNYEAQQDKSGLPNDRFSAERPEGSISTLTIQRTEQRDSAMYRCASSPQGGGYTFGSGTRLTVV.

V and J are TRBV7-3 and TRBJ2-2, with TRBD2 matching 9 bases. The CDR3 covers 17 residues. Germline lookup yields CDR1 SGHTA and CDR2 FQGTGA. Losses at the gene ends were 5 bases for V and 3 bases for J; bases not matched to a gene: 10. The DNA for the CDR3 is TGTGCCAGCAGCATAAGTAGCGGGGGCCCGTACACCGGGGAGCTGTTTTTT. It codes for CASSISSGGPYTGELFF.

The chain combines TRBV5-1 with TRBJ2-3; D gene unclear. This CDR3 region has 11 residues. Germline CDR1 and CDR2: SGHRS and YFSETQ. Trimming took off 4 bases at V and 5 bases at J, with 5 bases between the two ends. CDR3 sequence (DNA): TGCGCCAGCAGCCTAGTAGATACGCAGTATTTT. Translating gives CASSLVDTQYF.

The CDR3 coding sequence is TGTGCCATCAGTGCCGACAGGAACTATGGCTACACCTTC. It yields the protein CAISADRNYGYTF. The J gene is TRBJ1-2, the V gene TRBV10-3; D possibly corresponds to TRBD1 (6 bases). The V end was cut by 4 bases, the J end by 2 bases, with 8 bases between. This CDR3 has 13 residues. The germline V gene has CDR1 ENHRY and CDR2 SYGVKD.

This rearrangement joins TRBV30 to TRBJ2-1; 11 nucleotides agree with TRBD1. The junction had 8 bases not matched to a gene; V was cut back by 0 bases and J by 10 bases. The CDR3 has 15 residues. Germline loops: CDR1 GTSNPN, CDR2 SVGIG (reference sequence). CDR3 in amino acids: CAWSVGTGGLQEQFF. CDR3 DNA sequence: TGTGCCTGGAGTGTAGGGACAGGGGGTCTACAGGAGCAGTTCTTC.

The genes are TRBV7-6 and TRBJ2-1, with a weak D call TRBD2 (6 bases). In germline, CDR1 is SGHVS, CDR2 FNYEAQ. The V gene lost 1 base and the J gene lost 7 bases, with 14 bases spanning the gap. CDR3 size: 15 residues. In DNA form, the CDR3 reads TGTGCCAGCAGCTTAGATCCGGGAGCAAAGAATGAGCAGTTCTTC. Translation: CASSLDPGAKNEQFF.

The chain links TRBV6-1 to TRBJ2-3, with D unclear. In germline, CDR1 is MNHNS, CDR2 SASEGT. The CDR3 sequence is 12 residues long. Between the trimmed V and J ends, which lost 3 bases and 6 bases, there was a span of 7 bases. The CDR3 DNA follows: TGTGCCAGCAGTGAGGACCACGATACGCAGTATTTT. Amino acid sequence: CASSEDHDTQYF.

The chain couples TRBV19 to TRBJ1-5, with 8 bases that match TRBD1. The germline V gene has CDR1 LNHDA and CDR2 SQIVND (reference sequence). CDR3 size: 13 residues. The J segment lost 8 bases and the V segment lost 6 bases, leaving 6 bases of the junction unmatched. Here the CDR3 reads CASSSTGVEPQHF. CDR3 sequence (DNA): TGTGCCAGTAGCTCGACAGGGGTAGAGCCCCAGCATTTT.

This clone was seen once. This chain connects TRBV19 to TRBJ1-1, with D unclear. Germline CDR1 is LNHDA and CDR2 is SQIVND (reference sequence). V lost 7 bases to trimming and J lost 0 bases, with 15 bases between them. The CDR3 length is 15 residues. CDR3: CASIPRARLNTEAFF. Written as DNA, the CDR3 is TGTGCCAGTATCCCAAGGGCCAGATTGAACACTGAAGCTTTCTTT.

This chain links TRBV4-3 with TRBJ1-4; maybe TRBD1 (5 bases). The length of the CDR3 is 15 residues. Germline V CDR1 and CDR2: LGHNA, YSLEER. V lost 3 bases, J lost 0 bases, and 8 bases lay in between. The CDR3 DNA sequence: TGCGCCAGCAGCCAGGGACGGCCAACTAATGAAAAACTGTTTTTT. Translating it yields CASSQGRPTNEKLFF.

The V call is TRBV9, the J call TRBJ2-1; possible D gene TRBD2, 6 bases. This CDR3 is 11 amino acids long. Trimming left V 7 bases short and J 8 bases short, with 10 bases between. Germline CDR1 reads SGDLS; CDR2 reads YYNGEE. CDR3 sequence (DNA): TGTGCCAGCCGCCGCGGGGATGAGCAGTTCTTC. Translating gives CASRRGDEQFF.

The chain combines TRBV2 with TRBJ1-2; TRBD1 is a possible D gene (5 bases). The CDR3 spans 12 residues. Per the germline V gene, CDR1 is SNHLY and CDR2 is FYNNEI. Trimming pared 4 bases from V and 7 bases from J, leaving 10 bases between. The CDR3 loop reads CASSAQGGGYTF. The CDR3 bases are TGTGCCAGCAGTGCTCAGGGTGGTGGCTACACCTTC.

This chain links TRBV6-5 with TRBJ1-2, with D unresolved. V gave up 0 bases and J gave up 0 bases, with 8 bases separating them. This CDR3 has 15 amino acids. The germline gives CDR1 MNHEY, CDR2 SVGAGI. CDR3 sequence: CASSYSGSTNYGYTF. The CDR3 coding sequence is TGTGCCAGCAGTTACTCGGGCAGTACTAACTATGGCTACACCTTC.

This clone showed up just a few times. The chain uses TRBV28 and TRBJ1-6, with a weak D call TRBD1 (5 bases). The V and J ends lost 3 bases and 9 bases respectively, with 12 bases between them. Germline CDR1 MDHEN, CDR2 SYDVKM. The CDR3 totals 14 residues. Written as DNA, the CDR3 is TGTGCCAGCAGTTTCCGGGGGGTGGCTTCACCCCTCCACTTT. Translated, it gives CASSFRGVASPLHF.

J is TRBJ1-2 and V is TRBV28; TRBD1 agrees at 11 bases. V was clipped by 6 bases and J by 3 bases; unmatched bases: 3. Germline-derived CDR1 and CDR2 are MDHEN and SYDVKM. The CDR3 runs 14 residues. The chain's CDR3 is CASRGQGAHYGYTF. For the CDR3, the DNA is TGTGCCAGCAGAGGACAGGGGGCACACTATGGCTACACCTTC.

The chain is built from TRBV19 and TRBJ2-7; a weak D match, TRBD2 (5 bases). Trimming took 1 base from V and 7 from J, leaving 14 bases between them. CDR1 is LNHDA and CDR2 is SQIVND in the germline V gene (reference sequence). This CDR3 comprises 14 residues. CDR3 sequence (DNA): TGTGCCAGTAGTATAGGGGTCACCCCGGGGGAGCAGTACTTC. This codes for CASSIGVTPGEQYF.

This chain connects TRBV4-3 to TRBJ2-1; D is possibly TRBD1 or TRBD2 (5 bases each). This CDR3 is built from 14 residues. Germline V CDR1 and CDR2: LGHNA, YSLEER. The V end lost 4 bases, the J end lost 3 bases, and 10 bases lay between the germline ends. CDR3 residues: CASSPGTYYNEQFF. The CDR3 region has the DNA TGCGCCAGCAGCCCCGGGACCTACTACAATGAGCAGTTCTTC.

The chain couples TRBV19 to TRBJ1-2, with a tentative D call TRBD1 (5 bases). Germline V gives CDR1 LNHDA, CDR2 SQIVND (reference sequence). This CDR3 region has 12 residues. V lost 4 bases, J lost 2 bases, and 5 bases lay in between. The CDR3 region has the DNA TGTGCCAGTAGTAGACAGAACTATGGCTACACCTTC. Encoded protein: CASSRQNYGYTF.

The chain combines TRBV28 with TRBJ2-6; TRBD1 aligns across 7 bases. Germline trimming cut 3 bases from V and 0 bases from J; bases unmatched to any gene: 5. The germline gives CDR1 MDHEN, CDR2 SYDVKM. The CDR3 loop spans 17 amino acids. As DNA, the CDR3 is TGTGCCAGCAGTTTTGGGGACAGAGCCTCTGGGGCCAACGTCCTGACTTTC. Protein product: CASSFGDRASGANVLTF.

The J gene is TRBJ2-1, the V gene TRBV29-1; unclear D gene. CDR3 length equals 11 residues. Germline values: CDR1 SQVTM, CDR2 ANQGSEA. Deletions cut 6 bases from V and 5 bases from J, with 8 bases between. The CDR3 region has the DNA TGCAGCGTGCGGCGCGACAATGAGCAGTTCTTC. It yields the protein CSVRRDNEQFF.

This chain links TRBV5-1 with TRBJ2-3, with D perhaps matching TRBD2 (6 bases). Germline loops: CDR1 SGHRS, CDR2 YFSETQ. With 4 bases removed from V and 6 bases from J, the gap between germline ends came to 21 bases. CDR3 length equals 16 residues. The CDR3 is CASSKDYGTPRDTQYF. The DNA of the CDR3 is TGCGCCAGCAGCAAAGACTACGGGACTCCTCGTGATACGCAGTATTTT.

DNA for the CDR3: TGTGCCATCAGTGATCCTACTAGCGGGGGTGGGTCAGATACGCAGTATTTT. Translation gives CAISDPTSGGGSDTQYF. The chain is built from TRBV10-3 and TRBJ2-3; 11 bases fit TRBD2. The germline gives CDR1 ENHRY, CDR2 SYGVKD. This CDR3 comprises 17 residues. V shed 3 bases, J shed 4 bases, and the junction held 9 bases outside the gene matches.